This entry features one TCR beta chain sequence. The sample is drawn from a study of blood T cell repertoires in COVID-19. In the study overall: The United States, Italy and Spain supplied acute and convalescent COVID-19 samples.

TCRdb keeps only in-frame clones here, not all; method: immunoSEQ multiplex PCR. The table has about 160,000 clones, around four fifths seen once; the top ten hold about 8.6%. V lost 4 bases and J 4 bases, leaving 11 bases between the germline ends. Germline V gene lookup returns CDR1 LGHDT and CDR2 YNNKEL (reference sequence). The CDR3 loop spans 13 amino acids. The sequenced sample consisted of PBMCs or T cells enriched from blood (not recorded which). This chain connects TRBV3-1 (or the pseudogene TRBV3-2) to TRBJ2-7, with D possibly TRBD2 on 6 matching bases. This TCR came from a woman between 50 and 59 years old who had recovered from COVID-19. The CDR3 sequence is CASSLGLSYEQYF. The CDR3 nucleotides read TGTGCCAGCAGCCTCGGACTATCTTACGAGCAGTACTTC.